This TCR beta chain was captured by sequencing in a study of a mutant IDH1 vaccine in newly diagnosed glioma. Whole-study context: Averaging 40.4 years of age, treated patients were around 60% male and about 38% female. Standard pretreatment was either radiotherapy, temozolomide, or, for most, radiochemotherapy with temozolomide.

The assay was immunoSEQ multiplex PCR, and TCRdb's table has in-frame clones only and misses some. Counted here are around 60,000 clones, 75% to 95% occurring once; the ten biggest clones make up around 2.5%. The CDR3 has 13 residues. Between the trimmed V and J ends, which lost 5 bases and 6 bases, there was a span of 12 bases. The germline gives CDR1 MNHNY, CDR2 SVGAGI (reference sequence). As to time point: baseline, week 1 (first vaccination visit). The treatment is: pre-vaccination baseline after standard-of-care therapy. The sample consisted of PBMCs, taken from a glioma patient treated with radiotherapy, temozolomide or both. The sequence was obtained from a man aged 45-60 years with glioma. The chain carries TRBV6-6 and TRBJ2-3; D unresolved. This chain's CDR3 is CASSGIMMDTQYF. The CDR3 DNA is TGTGCCAGCAGTGGCATTATGATGGATACGCAGTATTTT.